Shown below are 5 T cell receptor beta chains from a single sample sequenced in a study of control samples from healthy donors and cancer patients. The protocol was immunoSEQ multiplex PCR, while the TCRdb copy is restricted to in-frame clones and leaves out a portion. The sample contains 150,000 or so clones, just under 95% of which appear only once. Sequenced material: PBMCs. The receptor set was obtained from a man aged 55 to 69 with colorectal cancer.

The chain couples TRBV9 to TRBJ2-1, with TRBD2 identical over 9 bases. The V gene's germline CDR1 is SGDLS and CDR2 YYNGEE. This CDR3 comprises 15 residues. V gave up 3 bases and J gave up 7 bases; unmatched junction bases: 8. The CDR3 loop is CASSGRGTSYNEQFF. CDR3 nucleotide sequence: TGTGCCAGCAGCGGGAGGGGGACTAGCTATAATGAGCAGTTCTTC.

The chain recombines TRBV9 with TRBJ2-5; 11 positions agree with TRBD2. Unmatched junction bases numbered 5, after V lost 4 bases and J lost 0 bases. The germline CDR1 and CDR2 sequences are SGDLS and YYNGEE. The CDR3 sequence is 16 residues long. CDR3 DNA: TGTGCCAGCAGCCCTAGACTAGCGGGGCACCAAGAGACCCAGTACTTC. Its translation: CASSPRLAGHQETQYF.

The V and J genes are TRBV6-1 and TRBJ2-3; D may match TRBD1 or TRBD2 (5 bases each). The CDR3 runs to 17 residues. Germline V gene data show CDR1 as MNHNS and CDR2 as SASEGT. V lost 1 base to trimming and J lost 0 bases, with 14 bases between them. The CDR3 DNA reads TGTGCCAGCAGTGAAGGTTTAAGGGGAGCTAGCACAGATACGCAGTATTTT. Protein: CASSEGLRGASTDTQYF.

This clone has just one count. V is TRBV4-1 and J is TRBJ1-2; D is perhaps TRBD1 (6 bases). V lost 4 bases to trimming and J lost 1 base, with 16 bases between them. CDR1 is MGHRA and CDR2 is YSYEKL in the germline V gene. The CDR3 is 16 residues long. The CDR3 region has the DNA TGCGCCAGCAGCCCTATCACGGGGGGCGATAACTATGGCTACACCTTC. Protein: CASSPITGGDNYGYTF.

CDR3 sequence (DNA): TGTGCCAGCAGTCGCGGGGGTCCGAACACCGGGGAGCTGTTTTTT. Translating gives CASSRGGPNTGELFF. V is TRBV6-5 and J is TRBJ2-2; TRBD2 matches at 7 bases. Unmatched junction bases numbered 3, after V lost 5 bases and J lost 0 bases. CDR3 length: 15 amino acids. Germline loops: CDR1 MNHEY, CDR2 SVGAGI.